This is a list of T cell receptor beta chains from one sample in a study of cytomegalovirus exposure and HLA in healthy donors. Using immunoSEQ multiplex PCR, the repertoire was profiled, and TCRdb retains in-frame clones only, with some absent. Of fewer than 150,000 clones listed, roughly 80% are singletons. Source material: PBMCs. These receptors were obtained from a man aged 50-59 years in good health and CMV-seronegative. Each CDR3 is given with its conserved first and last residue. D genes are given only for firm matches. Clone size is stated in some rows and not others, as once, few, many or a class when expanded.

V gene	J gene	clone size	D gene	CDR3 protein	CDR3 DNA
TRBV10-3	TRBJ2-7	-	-	CAISERATSYEQYF	TGTGCCATCAGTGAGAGAGCGACCTCCTACGAGCAGTACTTC
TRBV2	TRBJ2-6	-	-	CARSAGSGANVLTF	TGTGCCAGGAGTGCAGGATCTGGGGCCAACGTCCTGACTTTC
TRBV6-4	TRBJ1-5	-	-	CASSNLRQAGVQPQHF	TGTGCCAGCAGTAACCTCCGACAGGCGGGTGTTCAGCCCCAGCATTTT
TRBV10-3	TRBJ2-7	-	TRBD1	CAIKMGQGLSYEQYF	TGTGCCATCAAAATGGGACAGGGGCTCTCCTACGAGCAGTACTTC
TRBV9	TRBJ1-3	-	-	CASSVASGFSGNTIYF	TGTGCCAGCAGCGTAGCGTCGGGATTCTCTGGAAACACCATATATTTT
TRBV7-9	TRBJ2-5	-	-	CASSLVTQRETQYF	TGTGCCAGCAGCTTAGTTACACAACGAGAGACCCAGTACTTC
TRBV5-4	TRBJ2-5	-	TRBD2	CASSGSSGEETQYF	TGTGCCAGCAGCGGATCTAGCGGGGAAGAGACCCAGTACTTC
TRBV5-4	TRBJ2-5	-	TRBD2	CASSLGRAGGQETQYF	TGTGCCAGCAGCTTGGGGAGGGCGGGAGGACAAGAGACCCAGTACTTC
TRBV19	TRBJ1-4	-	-	CASSMYAGGNEKLFF	TGTGCCAGTAGCATGTATGCGGGTGGGAATGAAAAACTGTTTTTT
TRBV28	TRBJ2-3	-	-	CASSPPGSTDTQYF	TGTGCCAGCAGTCCCCCAGGCAGCACAGATACGCAGTATTTT
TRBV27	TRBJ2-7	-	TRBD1	CASSVDRASEQYF	TGTGCCAGCAGTGTTGACAGGGCTAGCGAGCAGTACTTC
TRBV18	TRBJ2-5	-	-	CASSPQGLKETQYF	TGTGCCAGCTCTCCCCAGGGGCTCAAGGAGACCCAGTACTTC
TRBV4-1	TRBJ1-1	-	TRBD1	CASSQEGTGVNTEAFF	TGCGCCAGCAGCCAAGAGGGAACAGGGGTGAACACTGAAGCTTTCTTT
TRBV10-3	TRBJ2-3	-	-	CAISESSPGYTDTQYF	TGTGCCATCAGTGAGTCGAGTCCGGGTTACACAGATACGCAGTATTTT
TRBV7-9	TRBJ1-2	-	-	CASSLPGDYGYSF	TGTGCCAGCAGCTTACCAGGGGACTATGGCTACTCCTTC
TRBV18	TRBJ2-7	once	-	CASSRTAYEQYF	TGTGCCAGCTCACGAACAGCCTACGAGCAGTACTTC
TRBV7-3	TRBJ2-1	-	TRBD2	CASSLTFGTSLPVEQFF	TGTGCCAGCAGCTTAACGTTTGGGACTAGCCTTCCAGTTGAGCAGTTCTTC
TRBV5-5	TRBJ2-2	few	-	CASSLAWRNTGELFF	TGTGCCAGCAGCTTGGCCTGGAGGAACACCGGGGAGCTGTTTTTT
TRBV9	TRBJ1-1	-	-	CASSVVPRAEGTEAFF	TGTGCCAGCAGCGTAGTCCCTCGGGCTGAGGGAACTGAAGCTTTCTTT
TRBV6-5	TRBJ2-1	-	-	CASSYGGENEQFF	TGTGCCAGCAGTTACGGTGGTGAGAATGAGCAGTTCTTC
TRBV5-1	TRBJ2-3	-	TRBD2	CASSSGTSGSADTQYF	TGCGCCAGCAGCTCCGGGACTAGCGGGAGTGCAGATACGCAGTATTTT
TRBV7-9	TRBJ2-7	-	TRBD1	CASRGQGSYEQYF	TGTGCCAGCAGGGGACAGGGAAGTTACGAGCAGTACTTC
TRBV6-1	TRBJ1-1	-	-	CASSGKGNRNTEAFF	TGTGCCAGCAGTGGGAAGGGGAATCGCAACACTGAAGCTTTCTTT
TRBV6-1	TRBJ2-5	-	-	CASRPSDRQTQYF	TGTGCCAGCAGACCATCCGACAGGCAGACCCAGTACTTC
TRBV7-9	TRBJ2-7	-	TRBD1	CASSNLGGSIPGEQYF	TGTGCCAGCAGCAATCTAGGGGGCTCGATTCCCGGCGAGCAGTACTTC
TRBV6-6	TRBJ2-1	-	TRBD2	CASSRSSGEWKHEQFF	TGTGCCAGCAGCCGTAGTAGCGGGGAGTGGAAGCATGAGCAGTTCTTC
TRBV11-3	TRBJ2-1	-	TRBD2	CASSQGTSGNEQFF	TGTGCCAGCAGCCAGGGAACTAGCGGCAATGAGCAGTTCTTC
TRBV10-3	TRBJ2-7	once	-	CAISPTRAEQYF	TGTGCCATCAGCCCCACTAGAGCCGAGCAGTACTTC
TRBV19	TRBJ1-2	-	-	CASSYLGQNYGYTF	TGTGCCAGTAGCTACCTCGGACAAAACTATGGCTACACCTTC
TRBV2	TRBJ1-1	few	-	CASTRNKNTEAFF	TGTGCCAGCACGAGGAACAAGAACACTGAAGCTTTCTTT
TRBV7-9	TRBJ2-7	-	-	CASSPGGPSLSEQYF	TGTGCCAGCAGCCCAGGGGGGCCTAGTCTCTCCGAGCAGTACTTC
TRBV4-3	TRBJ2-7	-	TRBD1	CASSQETLRGQGNEQYF	TGCGCCAGCAGCCAAGAGACCCTCCGGGGACAGGGGAACGAGCAGTACTTC
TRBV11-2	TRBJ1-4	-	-	CASSPMVSQGSTNEKLFF	TGTGCCAGCAGCCCGATGGTTTCACAGGGATCAACTAATGAAAAACTGTTTTTT
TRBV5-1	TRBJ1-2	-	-	CASSLGQSYGYTF	TGCGCCAGCAGCTTGGGACAGAGTTATGGCTACACCTTC